Listed below are T cell receptor beta chains from one sample, sequenced in a study of shared clonotypes between healthy human individuals. Assay used: immunoSEQ multiplex PCR; TCRdb lists only in-frame clones, some missing. The profile covers about 2.4 million clones, with around nine tenths appearing a single time and 0.11% to 0.15% taken by the ten largest. Sequenced: naive CD4+ T cells sorted from blood. These TCRs come from a man aged 18 to 35 in good health. Each CDR3 is given without its conserved first and last residue.

v_call,j_call,cdr3_aa
TRBV15,TRBJ2-4,ATSRGQQVDIQY
TRBV2,TRBJ2-2,ASRADGGELF
TRBV5-4,TRBJ2-5,ASRERQGRTETQY
TRBV5-1,TRBJ2-7,ASSIGTGYYEQY
TRBV7-9,TRBJ2-3,ASSPIGQGVNPDTQY
TRBV30,.,ASMGSYEQY
TRBV4-1,TRBJ2-1,ASSQDRAGEQF
TRBV7-9,TRBJ2-1,ASSLGAGYNEQF
TRBV5-1,TRBJ2-5,ASSLPGQGETQY
TRBV27,TRBJ2-3,ASSFSWGKDTQY
TRBV2,TRBJ2-4,ASSEDRGLAKNIQY
TRBV7-3,TRBJ1-6,ASSLNGAYNSPLH
TRBV28,TRBJ2-5,ASSSHEQETQY
TRBV2,TRBJ1-6,ASLPPPLTGAVNSPLH
TRBV7-9,TRBJ2-1,ASSLARLTGEQF
TRBV10-3,TRBJ1-5,AISESGGPTVYQPQH
TRBV7-9,TRBJ1-2,ASRSDRALNYGYT
TRBV6-4,TRBJ2-1,ASSTDRGNNEQF
TRBV6-5,TRBJ2-7,ASSHGTSGTGEQY
TRBV6-1,TRBJ2-2,ASTRDSGELKF
TRBV10-3,TRBJ1-5,AISEGPSNQPQH
TRBV28,TRBJ2-7,ASSPKVGQAGSYEQY
TRBV10-3,TRBJ2-7,AISGQPYEQY
TRBV5-8,TRBJ2-7,ASTAPLTSYEQY
TRBV18,TRBJ2-7,ASSPPKGDSVYEQY
TRBV5-1,TRBJ2-7,ASSLVRDRSHEQY
TRBV5-4,TRBJ1-4,ASSLDGTVNEKLF
TRBV5-4,TRBJ1-3,ATRQVDSGNTIY
TRBV6-1,TRBJ2-1,ASSDGLAGGNEQF
TRBV29-1,TRBJ2-5,SVDQRQETQY
TRBV6-5,TRBJ2-5,ASSYFGETQY
TRBV10-3,TRBJ2-2,AISPYGTGITGELF
TRBV9,TRBJ2-3,ASSVEVASGRHSTNTQY
TRBV19,TRBJ2-1,ATATRQGANEQF
TRBV6-5,TRBJ2-5,ASSYSTSGGGTQY
TRBV6-1,TRBJ2-3,ASIPGRAFADTQY
TRBV6-1,TRBJ2-7,ATRERASSYEQY
TRBV7-9,TRBJ1-1,ASSPQGNTEAF
TRBV29-1,TRBJ2-7,SVEETGASSSYEQY
TRBV15,TRBJ2-7,ATSRAVQGLGEQY
TRBV5-4,TRBJ2-5,ASSRPDKGDQY
TRBV5-4,TRBJ2-5,ASSLGLAGGQETQY
TRBV30,TRBJ2-7,AWSVLGQGGAYEQY
TRBV10-3,TRBJ1-2,AISATDLGENGYT
TRBV5-1,TRBJ2-3,ASSFSGGTDTQY
TRBV4-3,TRBJ2-2,ASSQDLPNTGELF
TRBV2,TRBJ2-7,ASLNSSQHLNYEQY
TRBV28,TRBJ2-7,ASSLRHTYEQY
TRBV5-1,TRBJ2-3,ASSPIGTGTDTQY
TRBV5-1,TRBJ2-1,ASSYEGQPYNEQF
TRBV6-1,TRBJ1-2,ASSEGPTYYT
TRBV7-9,TRBJ2-1,ASSSRGARGGNEQF
TRBV7-9,TRBJ1-4,ASSLEALWEEKLF
TRBV13,TRBJ2-3,ASSLRGKWATDTQY
TRBV18,TRBJ2-5,ASSPVAGEVETQY
TRBV7-2,TRBJ2-7,ASSSTQLATYEQY
TRBV11-2,TRBJ1-2,ASSLDAGGSGYT
TRBV5-4,TRBJ2-7,ASRAWDRGTYEQY
TRBV11-2,TRBJ1-1,ASSQGSGRTEAF